Following are 25 T cell receptor beta chains from one sample sequenced in a study of blood T cell repertoires in COVID-19. The table came from immunoSEQ multiplex PCR; TCRdb's copy has only in-frame clones and leaves some out. This sample has around 200,000 clones, with less than 90% found just once. The specimen sequenced was peripheral blood. The source is a man aged 65-85 years with active or convalescent COVID-19.

The rearrangement links TRBV4-1 to TRBJ1-5; D remains ambiguous. The CDR3 runs to 15 residues. Germline assignment: CDR1 MGHRA and CDR2 YSYEKL. Between the trimmed V and J ends, which lost 4 bases and 7 bases, there was a span of 17 bases. This CDR3 reads CASSPTWGGIQPQHF. The CDR3 nucleotides are TGCGCCAGCAGCCCCACTTGGGGAGGGATCCAGCCCCAGCATTTT.

V is TRBV5-5 and J is TRBJ1-2; D gene ambiguous. V lost 0 bases, J lost 1 base, and 10 bases lay in between. Germline loops: CDR1 SGHKS, CDR2 YYEKEE (reference sequence). This CDR3 has 15 residues. The CDR3 reads CASSLGGSVNYGYTF. The CDR3 coding sequence is TGTGCCAGCAGCTTGGGCGGCTCTGTTAACTATGGCTACACCTTC.

The V and J genes are TRBV6-1 and TRBJ1-3, with 7 bases lining up with TRBD1. Germline V lookup: CDR1 MNHNS, CDR2 SASEGT. Unmatched junction bases numbered 7, after V lost 1 base and J lost 4 bases. This CDR3 is built from 16 residues. This chain's CDR3 is CASSEEVTGRGNTIYF. CDR3 DNA: TGTGCCAGCAGTGAAGAGGTGACAGGGCGCGGAAACACCATATATTTT.

The V gene is TRBV7-2, the J gene TRBJ2-5; TRBD2 aligns across 10 bases. V lost 2 bases, J lost 2 bases, and 5 bases stayed unmatched. The CDR3 spans 16 residues. Germline CDR1 reads SGHTA; CDR2 reads FQGNSA. The CDR3 DNA sequence: TGTGCCAGCAGCTTACTAGCGGGGGACGTTCAAGAGACCCAGTACTTC. This translates into CASSLLAGDVQETQYF.

The CDR3 is CASSPTAQRETQYF. In nucleotides, the CDR3 is TGTGCCAGCTCACCGACTGCCCAGAGGGAGACCCAGTACTTC. The genes are TRBV18 and TRBJ2-5; D remains unclear. The CDR3 covers 14 residues. The V end was cut by 3 bases, the J end by 5 bases, with 13 bases between. Germline assignment: CDR1 KGHSH and CDR2 LQKENI.

The rearrangement links TRBV11-2 to TRBJ2-1; 7 positions match TRBD2. Germline V gene lookup returns CDR1 SGHAT and CDR2 FQNNGV. J gave up 5 bases and V 5 bases, and 12 bases lay outside the gene matches. CDR3 size: 16 residues. CDR3 bases: TGTGCCAGCAGCCTTAGTATTCTAGCGGACAACAATGAGCAGTTCTTC. It specifies CASSLSILADNNEQFF.

This clone was counted a few times. The chain recombines TRBV27 with TRBJ1-2; 11 nucleotides agree with TRBD1. The CDR3 runs to 14 residues. CDR1 and CDR2 from the germline V gene are MNHEY and SMNVEV (reference sequence). J was trimmed by 4 bases and V by 8 bases; bases with no gene match: 6. Here the CDR3 DNA reads TGTGCCAGCGGCACCGGGACAGGGGGCTATGGCTACACCTTC. Translation: CASGTGTGGYGYTF.

The chain combines TRBV28 with TRBJ1-3, with 7 positions matching TRBD1. CDR1 and CDR2 (germline): MDHEN, SYDVKM. The CDR3 sequence is 16 residues long. V lost 1 base, J lost 2 bases, and 5 bases stayed unmatched. CDR3 bases: TGTGCCAGCAGTTTATCAGGGGGGTCAACTGGAAACACCATATATTTT. Its protein product is CASSLSGGSTGNTIYF.

This chain uses TRBV5-8 with TRBJ1-2, with D perhaps matching TRBD1 (5 bases). CDR3 length: 15 residues. CDR1 SGHTS and CDR2 YDEGEE come from the germline V gene. The V end lost 4 bases, the J end lost 3 bases, and 16 bases lay between the germline ends. DNA for the CDR3: TGTGCCAGCAGCGCTCGGGTCGGAGGGGACTATGGCTACACCTTC. As protein: CASSARVGGDYGYTF.

V gene TRBV27 combines with J gene TRBJ1-5, with D possibly TRBD1 on 6 matching bases. This CDR3 region has 16 residues. Germline V gene sequence: CDR1 MNHEY, CDR2 SMNVEV (reference sequence). Trimming cost V 6 bases and J 1 base, with 16 bases left between them. The CDR3 here is CASSPNRELSNQPQHF. CDR3 nucleotide sequence: TGTGCCAGCAGCCCGAACAGGGAATTAAGCAATCAGCCCCAGCATTTT.

The chain joins TRBV7-8 to TRBJ1-5; 7 nucleotides match TRBD1. The trim removed 5 bases at V and 2 bases at J, leaving 9 bases unmatched. Germline V gene data show CDR1 as SGHVS and CDR2 as FQNEAQ. This CDR3 comprises 16 residues. The CDR3 protein is CASSTSGGHGNQPQHF. The CDR3 DNA reads as TGTGCCAGCAGCACCTCAGGGGGTCATGGCAATCAGCCCCAGCATTTT. Filled out from reference TRBV7-8 and TRBJ1-5, the complete variable domain reads GAGVSQSPRYKVAKRGQDVALRCDPISGHVSLFWYQQALGQGPEFLTYFQNEAQLDKSGLPSDRFFAERPEGSVSTLKIQRTQQEDSAVYLCASSTSGGHGNQPQHFGDGTRLSIL.

This clone occurred once. The CDR3 DNA follows: TGTGCCACCAGTGAACGGACAGGGGGAAAAGAGACCCAGTACTTC. As protein: CATSERTGGKETQYF. The J gene is TRBJ2-5, the V gene TRBV24-1; 10 nucleotides match TRBD1. This CDR3 has 15 residues. Germline loops: CDR1 KGHDR, CDR2 SFDVKD. The ends lost 4 bases at V and 3 bases at J; junction bases unmatched: 4.

V gene TRBV6-5 combines with J gene TRBJ2-7, with D perhaps matching TRBD1 (5 bases). Germline CDR1 MNHEY, CDR2 SVGAGI. V gave up 4 bases and J gave up 6 bases, with 16 bases separating them. The CDR3 extends over 14 amino acids. The CDR3 here is CASSFRGVLSEQYF. CDR3 in DNA: TGTGCCAGCAGTTTTAGGGGTGTTCTCTCCGAGCAGTACTTC.

The chain links TRBV6-5 to TRBJ1-1; D gene ambiguous. V lost 2 bases and J lost 11, with 15 bases in between. This CDR3 contains 13 residues. CDR1 and CDR2 from the germline V gene are MNHEY and SVGAGI. The DNA of the CDR3 is TGTGCCAGCAGTTACGGCACCAATTCTCACGCTTTCTTT. It yields the protein CASSYGTNSHAFF.

V and J are TRBV11-2 and TRBJ2-1, with TRBD2 identical over 8 bases. V gave up 4 bases and J gave up 4 bases; unmatched junction bases: 6. Germline CDR1 SGHAT, CDR2 FQNNGV. This CDR3 is built from 15 residues. Here the CDR3 reads CASSWAGGAYNEQFF. CDR3 nucleotides: TGTGCCAGCAGCTGGGCGGGAGGTGCGTACAATGAGCAGTTCTTC.

Only one count was recorded for this clone. The chain carries TRBV30 and TRBJ1-2, with D perhaps TRBD1 (5 bases). The CDR3 loop spans 14 amino acids. V dropped 3 bases and J dropped 2 bases, with 13 bases sitting between them. Germline CDR1 reads GTSNPN; CDR2 reads SVGIG (reference sequence). The CDR3 region is CAWRGLNINYGYTF. As DNA, the CDR3 is TGTGCCTGGAGGGGACTGAACATAAACTATGGCTACACCTTC.

This rearrangement joins TRBV2 to TRBJ2-4, with D perhaps matching TRBD2 (5 bases). The CDR3 is made up of 17 amino acids. Germline V CDR1 and CDR2: SNHLY, FYNNEI. The ends were cut back, 0 bases at V and 0 bases at J, with 12 bases in the middle. CDR3 sequence reads: CASSEATGGGAKNIQYF. CDR3 sequence (DNA): TGTGCCAGCAGTGAAGCAACGGGTGGAGGAGCCAAAAACATTCAGTACTTC.

A single count supports this clone. The chain is built from TRBV3-1 (or the pseudogene TRBV3-2) and TRBJ1-5, with a tentative D call TRBD1 (6 bases). Germline assignment: CDR1 LGHDT and CDR2 YNNKEL (reference sequence). The CDR3 has 16 residues. Trimming pared 5 bases from V and 4 bases from J, leaving 18 bases between. The CDR3 sequence is CASSDPGPGVNQPQHF. The CDR3 DNA reads as TGTGCCAGCAGCGATCCGGGACCAGGGGTGAATCAGCCCCAGCATTTT.

The gene calls are TRBV28 and TRBJ1-1; 10 bases agree with TRBD1. After removal of 1 base from V and 3 bases from J, the junction contained 11 bases not matched to a gene. Per the germline V gene, CDR1 is MDHEN and CDR2 is SYDVKM. CDR3 length: 18 residues. CDR3 coding DNA: TGTGCCAGCAGTTTATTACCCATGGACAGGGGGGAGTACACTGAAGCTTTCTTT. Protein: CASSLLPMDRGEYTEAFF.

The V call is TRBV19, the J call TRBJ1-1, with D perhaps matching TRBD1 (6 bases). V shed 6 bases and J shed 5 bases, with 16 bases lying between them. Germline V gene data show CDR1 as LNHDA and CDR2 as SQIVND (reference sequence). The CDR3 consists of 14 residues. The CDR3 bases are TGTGCCAGTAGCCTCAGGGGCCGTGGTACTGAAGCTTTCTTT. Translated: CASSLRGRGTEAFF.

The genes are TRBV7-9 and TRBJ1-2; D is unresolved. The germline V and J ends were trimmed by 5 bases and 0 bases, with 10 bases remaining between them. CDR3 size: 14 residues. From germline, CDR1 is SEHNR and CDR2 FQNEAQ (reference sequence). The CDR3 region is CASSPHGANYGYTF. The CDR3 bases are TGTGCCAGCAGCCCCCATGGAGCTAACTATGGCTACACCTTC. The full variable domain, rest sourced from reference TRBV7-9 and TRBJ1-2, is DTGVSQNPRHKITKRGQNVTFRCDPISEHNRLYWYRQTLGQGPEFLTYFQNEAQLEKSRLLSDRFSAERPKGSFSTLEIQRTEQGDSAMYLCASSPHGANYGYTFGSGTRLTVV.

V gene TRBV5-1 combines with J gene TRBJ1-2; D is ambiguous. Trimming took 3 bases from V and 7 from J, leaving 19 bases between them. The CDR3 loop spans 15 amino acids. The germline V gene has CDR1 SGHRS and CDR2 YFSETQ. The CDR3 DNA is TGCGCCAGCAGCTCCGCCCCGGAGGGCGCGGGTGGCTACACCTTC. Protein: CASSSAPEGAGGYTF. Full variable domain (rest looked up from reference TRBV5-1 and TRBJ1-2): KAGVTQTPRYLIKTRGQQVTLSCSPISGHRSVSWYQQTPGQGLQFLFEYFSETQRNKGNFPGRFSGRQFSNSRSEMNVSTLELGDSALYLCASSSAPEGAGGYTFGSGTRLTVV.

The chain links TRBV6-5 to TRBJ2-1; tentatively, D is TRBD1 (6 bases). The V end lost 6 bases, the J end lost 2 bases, and 11 bases lay between the germline ends. Germline V gene sequence: CDR1 MNHEY, CDR2 SVGAGI. The CDR3 is made up of 14 amino acids. CDR3 DNA sequence: TGTGCCAGCAGACCACAGGGTCCCTACAATGAGCAGTTCTTC. Its translation: CASRPQGPYNEQFF.

This chain uses TRBV6-2 or TRBV6-3 with TRBJ2-3, with D tentatively TRBD2 (6 bases). The CDR3 has 15 residues. Trimming cost V 5 bases and J 4 bases, with 16 bases left between them. Germline V lookup: CDR1 MNHEY, CDR2 SVGEGT. CDR3 DNA: TGTGCCAGCAGTGCCGCCGGGGGAGTGGCAGATACGCAGTATTTT. As protein: CASSAAGGVADTQYF.

For this clone: The sample holds other DNA sequences that translate to the same CDR3. The chain has TRBV18 and TRBJ1-1; 9 bases map to TRBD1. Per germline, CDR1 KGHSH and CDR2 LQKENI. After removal of 3 bases from V and 3 bases from J, the junction contained 2 bases not matched to a gene. The CDR3 length is 14 residues. The CDR3 DNA follows: TGTGCCAGCTCACCTCGGACAGGGGACACTGAAGCTTTCTTT. Protein product: CASSPRTGDTEAFF.